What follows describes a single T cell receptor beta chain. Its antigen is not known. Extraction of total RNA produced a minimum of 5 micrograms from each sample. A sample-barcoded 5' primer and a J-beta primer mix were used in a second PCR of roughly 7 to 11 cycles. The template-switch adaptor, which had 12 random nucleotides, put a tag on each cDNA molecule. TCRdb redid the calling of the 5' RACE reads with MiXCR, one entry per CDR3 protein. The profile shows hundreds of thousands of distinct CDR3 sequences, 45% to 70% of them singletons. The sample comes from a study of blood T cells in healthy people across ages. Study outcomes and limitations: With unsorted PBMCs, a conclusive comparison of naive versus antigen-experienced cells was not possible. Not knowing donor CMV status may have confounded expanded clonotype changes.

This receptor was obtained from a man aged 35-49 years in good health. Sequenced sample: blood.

The CDR3 here is CSARGSSTDTQYF. CDR3 nucleotides: TGCAGTGCTAGAGGATCTAGCACAGATACGCAGTATTTT. This chain links TRBV20-1 with TRBJ2-3, with D uncertain. The CDR3 runs to 13 residues. Between the trimmed V and J ends, which lost 1 base and 0 bases, there was a span of 5 bases. Germline V gene data show CDR1 as DFQATT and CDR2 as SNEGSKA (reference sequence).